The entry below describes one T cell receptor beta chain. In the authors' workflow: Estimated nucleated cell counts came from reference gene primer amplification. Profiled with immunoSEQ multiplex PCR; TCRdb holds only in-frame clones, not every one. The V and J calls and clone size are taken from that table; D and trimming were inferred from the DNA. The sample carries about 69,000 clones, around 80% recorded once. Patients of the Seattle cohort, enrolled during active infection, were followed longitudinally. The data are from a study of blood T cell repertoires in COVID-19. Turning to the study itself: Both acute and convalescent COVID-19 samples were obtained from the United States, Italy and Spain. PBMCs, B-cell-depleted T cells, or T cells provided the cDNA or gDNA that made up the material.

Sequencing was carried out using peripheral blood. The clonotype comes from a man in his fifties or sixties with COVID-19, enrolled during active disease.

The CDR3 DNA sequence: TGTGCCAGCAGTTTAACAGGGGGCTTTTACGAGCAGTACTTC. It codes for CASSLTGGFYEQYF. The chain is built from TRBV27 and TRBJ2-7; TRBD1 matches 9 bases. The CDR3 runs 14 residues. Trimming removed 2 bases from V and 4 bases from J; junction bases left unmatched: 3. Germline values: CDR1 MNHEY, CDR2 SMNVEV (reference sequence).